This T cell receptor (beta chain) was captured by sequencing in a study of radiotherapy plus CTLA-4 blockade in lung cancer (dated by TCRdb to 2016 to 2019). In the study overall: Among enrolled patients, 15% to 20% had an objective response and 25% to 35% reached disease control.

Comment on this clone: What this receptor recognizes is not known. No much larger clone exists at a distance of one base, and base qualities are not known.

Libraries were made using the immunoSEQ multiplex PCR assay. This immuneACCESS table, as held by TCRdb, lists in-frame sequences with V and J called but not all clones. Of the missing ones, under half trace to an unresolved V gene in checked studies; the others have no known cause. In this sample the table shows some 70,000 clones, around three quarters of which occur a single time. The ten top clones hold roughly a tenth of the sample. The investigation overall reported the following: Increased serum interferon-beta after radiation, together with early dynamic changes in blood T cell clones, were reported to be the strongest predictors of response. After treatment with radiotherapy and ipilimumab, TCR clones that originated in tumors expanded in peripheral blood.

The cysteine opens and the phenylalanine closes a CDR3 of 14 amino acids. Just CDR3 DNA is preserved here, 42 bases in frame from base 1. From the germline V gene, CDR1 is MNHNS and CDR2 is SASEGT. Between the V and J ends, shortened by 8 bases and 0 bases respectively, the junction contains 11 bases. Focal radiation therapy combined with CTLA-4 blockade (ipilimumab) was tested in patients with chemo-refractory metastatic non-small-cell lung cancer. The source of this sequence is a human donor with non-small cell lung cancer who had a complete response to radiotherapy plus ipilimumab. Here the sequenced sample was peripheral blood, taken from a patient treated with radiotherapy plus ipilimumab. This chain is built from TRBV6-1 and TRBJ1-5; too little of a D gene remains to name it. CDR3 reads: CASGRPRSNQPQHF. The DNA sequence is as follows: TGTGCCAGCGGACGGCCACGTAGCAATCAGCCCCAGCATTTT.